This TCR beta chain was captured in a study of T-cell reconstitution after alpha-beta-depleted transplantation in children listed by TCRdb under 2016. The study in broad terms: The study quantitatively tracked T-cell immune reconstitution after TCRalphabeta/CD19-depleted allogeneic hematopoietic cell transplantation in children using TCR repertoire profiling.

The CDR3 goes from the cysteine to the phenylalanine over 16 residues. Only CDR3 DNA remains: 48 bases, in frame from the first base. Deletion took 2 bases off V and 5 bases off J, with a span of 19 bases between the germline ends. This clonotype was seen at least ten times. Its antigen remains undetermined. Base quality data are lacking; no much larger clone is found one base away. Libraries were made using PCR. The listed sequencing device is Illumina HiSeq 2500. Molecular barcoding was employed in the preparation of TCR libraries, with unique molecular identifiers being used to normalize TCRbeta repertoire quantification. TCRdb reprocessed the public reads (quality trimming at Q25 with fastp, clone calling with MiXCR) and kept in-frame beta chains. Rows are combined by CDR3 protein, so each entry shows the most common genes and DNA. The sample yields around 240,000 distinct CDR3 sequences; more than 7.5% were counted once. Jointly, the top ten make up about 5% of the sample.

The rearranged chain carries TRBV12-3 or TRBV12-4 and TRBJ2-7, with TRBD2 tentatively as D gene (5 bases match). The sequenced sample was PBMCs from the stem cell graft donor, obtained from the stem cell graft. This receptor was identified in a human donor who donated a stem cell graft to a child with SCID. The CDR3 here reads CASSLLGEGRINEQYF. The nucleotide sequence reads TGTGCCAGCAGTTTACTCGGCGAGGGCCGGATAAACGAGCAGTACTTC.